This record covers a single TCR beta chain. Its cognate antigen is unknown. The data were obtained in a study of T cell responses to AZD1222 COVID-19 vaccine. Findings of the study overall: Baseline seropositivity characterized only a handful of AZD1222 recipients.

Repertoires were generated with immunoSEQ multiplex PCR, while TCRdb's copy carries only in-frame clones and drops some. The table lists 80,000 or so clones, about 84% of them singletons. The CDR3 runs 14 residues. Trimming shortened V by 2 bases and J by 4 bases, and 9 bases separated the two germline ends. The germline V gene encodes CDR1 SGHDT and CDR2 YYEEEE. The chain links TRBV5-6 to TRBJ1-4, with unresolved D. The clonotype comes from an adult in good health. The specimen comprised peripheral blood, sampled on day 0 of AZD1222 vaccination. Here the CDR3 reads CASSFPGVNEKLFF. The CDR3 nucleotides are TGTGCCAGCAGCTTTCCAGGAGTTAATGAAAAACTGTTTTTT.